This TCR beta chain originates from a study of T cell clonotyping in hematopoietic cell transplantation. Sequencing used immunoSEQ multiplex PCR; TCRdb keeps in-frame clones, though not all of them. The sample yields some 8,800 clones, roughly nine tenths seen once. The CDR3 loop spans 15 amino acids. The V end lost 4 bases, the J end lost 8 bases, and 19 bases lay between the germline ends. The germline gives CDR1 SGHRS, CDR2 YFSETQ. Sequencing used peripheral blood mononuclear cells, obtained at the time of graft-versus-host disease after allogeneic stem cell transplant. This chain links TRBV5-1 with TRBJ2-4; D is possibly TRBD2 (6 bases). The clonotype originates from a male patient in his sixties who had an allogeneic stem cell transplant from a related donor, so the T cells may come from the graft donor. Some clones in this sample may be carry-over from other donors' samples. CDR3 protein: CASSGGTSWGYIQYF. The CDR3 nucleotides read TGCGCCAGCAGCGGGGGGACTTCCTGGGGGTACATTCAGTACTTC. Using reference TRBV5-1 and TRBJ2-4 for the parts outside the CDR3, the full variable domain is KAGVTQTPRYLIKTRGQQVTLSCSPISGHRSVSWYQQTPGQGLQFLFEYFSETQRNKGNFPGRFSGRQFSNSRSEMNVSTLELGDSALYLCASSGGTSWGYIQYFGAGTRLSVL.